Described below is a single T cell receptor beta chain sequence and its context. These data belong to a study of T cell responses to AZD1222 COVID-19 vaccine. This CDR3 is 16 amino acids long. Germline loops: CDR1 MDHEN, CDR2 SYDVKM. Trimming at V came to 5 bases and at J to 7 bases, leaving 9 bases not matched to a gene. TCRdb keeps only in-frame clones here, not all; method: immunoSEQ multiplex PCR. This table has around 80,000 clones, approximately 90% appearing once. Recipients boosted at about 4 weeks or about 12 weeks are pooled. The clonotype comes from an adult who received the AZD1222 COVID-19 vaccine. The sample here was peripheral blood, taken 28 days after the second AZD1222 dose. The chain is built from TRBV28 and TRBJ1-6; the match to TRBD1 covers 9 bases. The CDR3: CASSEKWGTGNSPLHF. In nucleotides, the CDR3 is TGTGCCAGCAGTGAAAAGTGGGGGACAGGGAATTCACCCCTCCACTTT. Based on the CDR3 plus reference TRBV28 and TRBJ1-6, the full variable domain is DVKVTQSSRYLVKRTGEKVFLECVQDMDHENMFWYRQDPGLGLRLIYFSYDVKMKEKGDIPEGYSVSREKKERFSLILESASTNQTSMYLCASSEKWGTGNSPLHFGNGTRLTVT.